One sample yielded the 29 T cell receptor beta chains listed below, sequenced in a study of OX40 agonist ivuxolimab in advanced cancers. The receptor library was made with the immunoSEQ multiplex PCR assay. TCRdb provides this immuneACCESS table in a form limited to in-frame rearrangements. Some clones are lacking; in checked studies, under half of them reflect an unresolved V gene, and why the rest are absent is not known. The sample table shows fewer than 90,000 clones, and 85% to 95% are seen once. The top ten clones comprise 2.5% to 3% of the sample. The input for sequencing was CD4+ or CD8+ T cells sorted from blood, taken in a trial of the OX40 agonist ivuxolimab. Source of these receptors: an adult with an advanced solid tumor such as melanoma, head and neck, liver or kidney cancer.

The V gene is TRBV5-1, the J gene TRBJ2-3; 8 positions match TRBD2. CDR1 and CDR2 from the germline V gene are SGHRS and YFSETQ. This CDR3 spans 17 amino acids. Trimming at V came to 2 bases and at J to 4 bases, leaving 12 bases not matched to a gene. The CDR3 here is CASSFRLAGPGADTQYF. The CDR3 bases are TGCGCCAGCAGCTTCCGTTTAGCGGGACCAGGGGCAGATACGCAGTATTTT. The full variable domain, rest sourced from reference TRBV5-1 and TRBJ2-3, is KAGVTQTPRYLIKTRGQQVTLSCSPISGHRSVSWYQQTPGQGLQFLFEYFSETQRNKGNFPGRFSGRQFSNSRSEMNVSTLELGDSALYLCASSFRLAGPGADTQYFGPGTRLTVL.

CDR3 DNA: TGTGCCAGTGGGCGGGTTAGCGGGGGTCGCGGGCAGTTCTTC. Encoded protein: CASGRVSGGRGQFF. The rearrangement uses TRBV28 and TRBJ2-1, with TRBD2 identical over 9 bases. CDR1 and CDR2 (germline): MDHEN, SYDVKM. The junction had 15 bases not matched to a gene; V was cut back by 9 bases and J by 12 bases. This CDR3 region has 14 residues.

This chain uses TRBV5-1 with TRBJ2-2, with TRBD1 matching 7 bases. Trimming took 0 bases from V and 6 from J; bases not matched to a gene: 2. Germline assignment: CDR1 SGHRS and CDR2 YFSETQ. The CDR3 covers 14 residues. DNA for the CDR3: TGCGCCAGCAGCTTGGGACAGGGTCCCGGGGAGCTGTTTTTT. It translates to CASSLGQGPGELFF. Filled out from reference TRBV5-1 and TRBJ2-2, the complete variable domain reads KAGVTQTPRYLIKTRGQQVTLSCSPISGHRSVSWYQQTPGQGLQFLFEYFSETQRNKGNFPGRFSGRQFSNSRSEMNVSTLELGDSALYLCASSLGQGPGELFFGEGSRLTVL.

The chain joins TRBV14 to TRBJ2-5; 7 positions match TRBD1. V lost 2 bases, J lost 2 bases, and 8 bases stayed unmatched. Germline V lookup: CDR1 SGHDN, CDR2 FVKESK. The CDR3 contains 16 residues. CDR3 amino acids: CASSQWNRDRQETQYF. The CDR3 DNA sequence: TGTGCCAGCAGCCAATGGAACCGGGACAGACAAGAGACCCAGTACTTC.

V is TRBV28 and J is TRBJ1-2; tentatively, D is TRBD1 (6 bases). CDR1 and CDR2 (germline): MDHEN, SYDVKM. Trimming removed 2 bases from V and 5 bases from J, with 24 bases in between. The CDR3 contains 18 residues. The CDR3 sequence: CASSLDGHRAEGPYGYTF. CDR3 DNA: TGTGCCAGCAGTTTAGACGGCCACAGGGCGGAGGGTCCTTATGGCTACACCTTC.

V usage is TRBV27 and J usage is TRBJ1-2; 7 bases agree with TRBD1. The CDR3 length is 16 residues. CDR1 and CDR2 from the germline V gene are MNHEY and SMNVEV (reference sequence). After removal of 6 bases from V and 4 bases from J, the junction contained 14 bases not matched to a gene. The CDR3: CASSPTPGTVFYGYTF. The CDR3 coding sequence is TGTGCCAGCAGCCCTACCCCCGGGACAGTATTCTATGGCTACACCTTC.

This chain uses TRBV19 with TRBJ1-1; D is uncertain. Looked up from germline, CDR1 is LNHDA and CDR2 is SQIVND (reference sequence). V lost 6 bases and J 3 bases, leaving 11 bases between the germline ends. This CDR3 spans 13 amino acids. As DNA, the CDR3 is TGTGCCAGTAGAACGGACCGGTACACTGAAGCTTTCTTT. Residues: CASRTDRYTEAFF.

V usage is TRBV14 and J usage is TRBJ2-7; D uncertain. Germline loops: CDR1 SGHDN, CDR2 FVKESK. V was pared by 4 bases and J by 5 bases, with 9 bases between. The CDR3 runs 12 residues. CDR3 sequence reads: CASSPRTNEQYF. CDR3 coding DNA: TGTGCCAGCAGCCCAAGAACGAACGAGCAGTACTTC.

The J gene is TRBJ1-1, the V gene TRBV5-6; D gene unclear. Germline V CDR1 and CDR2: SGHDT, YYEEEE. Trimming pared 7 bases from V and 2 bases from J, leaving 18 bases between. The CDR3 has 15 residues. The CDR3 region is CASGRLGRTNTEAFF. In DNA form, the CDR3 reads TGTGCCAGCGGACGCCTAGGGAGGACCAACACTGAAGCTTTCTTT.

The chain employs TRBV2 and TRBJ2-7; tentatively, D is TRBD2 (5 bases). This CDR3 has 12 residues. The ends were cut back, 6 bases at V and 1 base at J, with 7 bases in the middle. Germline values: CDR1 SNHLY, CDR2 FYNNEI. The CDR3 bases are TGTGCCAGCAGGAGGGTTTCCTACGAGCAGTACTTC. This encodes CASRRVSYEQYF.

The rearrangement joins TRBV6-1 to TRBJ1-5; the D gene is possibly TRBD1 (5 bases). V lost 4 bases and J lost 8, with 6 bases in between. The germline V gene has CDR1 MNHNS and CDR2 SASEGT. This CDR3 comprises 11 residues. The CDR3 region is CASSVGEPQHF. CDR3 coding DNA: TGTGCCAGCAGTGTAGGGGAGCCCCAGCATTTT.

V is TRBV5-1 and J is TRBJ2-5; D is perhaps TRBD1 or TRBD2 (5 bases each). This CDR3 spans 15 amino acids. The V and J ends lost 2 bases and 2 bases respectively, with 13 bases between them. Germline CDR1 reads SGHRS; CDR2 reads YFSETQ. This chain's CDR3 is CASSLLPGPQETQYF. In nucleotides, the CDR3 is TGCGCCAGCAGCTTATTACCGGGACCTCAAGAGACCCAGTACTTC.

The chain's CDR3 is CASQLDRVTRPQHF. CDR3 coding DNA: TGTGCCAGCCAGTTGGACCGCGTAACCCGGCCCCAGCATTTT. V and J are TRBV6-5 and TRBJ1-5; D is unclear. V lost 8 bases and J lost 9, with 20 bases in between. From germline, CDR1 is MNHEY and CDR2 SVGAGI. The CDR3 extends over 14 amino acids.

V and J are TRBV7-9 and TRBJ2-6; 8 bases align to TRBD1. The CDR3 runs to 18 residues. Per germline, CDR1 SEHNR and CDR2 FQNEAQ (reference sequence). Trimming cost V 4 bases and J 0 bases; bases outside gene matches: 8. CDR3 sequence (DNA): TGTGCCAGCAGCTCACGACAGGGGTCGAGCTCTGGGGCCAACGTCCTGACTTTC. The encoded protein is CASSSRQGSSSGANVLTF.

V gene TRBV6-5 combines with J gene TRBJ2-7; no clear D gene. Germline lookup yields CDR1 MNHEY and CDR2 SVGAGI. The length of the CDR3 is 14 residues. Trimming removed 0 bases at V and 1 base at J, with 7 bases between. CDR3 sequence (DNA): TGTGCCAGCAGTTACTCCGGCTTGTCCTACGAGCAGTACTTC. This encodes CASSYSGLSYEQYF.

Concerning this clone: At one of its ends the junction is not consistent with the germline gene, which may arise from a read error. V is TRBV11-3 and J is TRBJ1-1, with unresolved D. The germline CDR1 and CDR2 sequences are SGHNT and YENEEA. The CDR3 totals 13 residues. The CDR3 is CASSLDVHAEAFF. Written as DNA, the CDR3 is TGTGCCAGCAGCCTAGACGTGCACGCTGAAGCTTTCTTT.

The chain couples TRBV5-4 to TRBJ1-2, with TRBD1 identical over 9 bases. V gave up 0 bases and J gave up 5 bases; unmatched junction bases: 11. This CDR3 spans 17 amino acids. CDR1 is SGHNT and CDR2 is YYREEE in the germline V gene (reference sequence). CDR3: CASSLAAGTGTRYGYTF. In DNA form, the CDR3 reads TGTGCCAGCAGCTTGGCCGCCGGGACAGGGACAAGATATGGCTACACCTTC.

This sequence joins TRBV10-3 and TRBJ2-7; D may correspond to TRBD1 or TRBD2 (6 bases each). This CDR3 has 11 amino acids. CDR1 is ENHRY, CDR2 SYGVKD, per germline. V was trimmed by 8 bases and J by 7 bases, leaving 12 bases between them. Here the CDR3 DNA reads TGTGCCATCGGGGGGCTCGGGGAGCAGTACTTC. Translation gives CAIGGLGEQYF.

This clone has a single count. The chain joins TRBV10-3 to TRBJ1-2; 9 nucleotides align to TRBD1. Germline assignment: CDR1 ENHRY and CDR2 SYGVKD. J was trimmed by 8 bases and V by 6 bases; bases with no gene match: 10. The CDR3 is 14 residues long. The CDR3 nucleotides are TGTGCCATCAGGCTAACAGGGGGCGTGGGAGGCTACACCTTC. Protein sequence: CAIRLTGGVGGYTF.

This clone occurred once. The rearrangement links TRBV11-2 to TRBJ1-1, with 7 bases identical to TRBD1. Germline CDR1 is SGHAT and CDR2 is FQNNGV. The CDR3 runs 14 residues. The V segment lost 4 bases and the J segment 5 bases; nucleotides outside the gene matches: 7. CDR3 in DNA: TGTGCCAGCAGCTCTAACAGGGGCCGAACTGAAGCTTTCTTT. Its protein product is CASSSNRGRTEAFF.

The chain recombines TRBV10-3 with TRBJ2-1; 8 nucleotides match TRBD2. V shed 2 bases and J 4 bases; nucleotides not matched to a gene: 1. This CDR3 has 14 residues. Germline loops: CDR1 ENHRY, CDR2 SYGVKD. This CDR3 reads CAISERGGYNEQFF. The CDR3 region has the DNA TGTGCCATCAGTGAGCGGGGGGGGTACAATGAGCAGTTCTTC.

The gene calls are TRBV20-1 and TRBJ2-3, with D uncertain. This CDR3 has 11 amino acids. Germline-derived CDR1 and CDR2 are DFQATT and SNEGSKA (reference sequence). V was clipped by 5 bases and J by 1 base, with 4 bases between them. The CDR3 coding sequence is TGCAGTGCTCGCCGCACAGATACGCAGTATTTT. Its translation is CSARRTDTQYF.

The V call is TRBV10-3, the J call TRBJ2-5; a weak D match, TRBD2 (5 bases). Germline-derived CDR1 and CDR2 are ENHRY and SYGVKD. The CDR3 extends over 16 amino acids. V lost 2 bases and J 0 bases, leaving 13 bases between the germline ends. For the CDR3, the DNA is TGTGCCATCAGTGAGACCCCCCGAGGGTACCAAGAGACCCAGTACTTC. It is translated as CAISETPRGYQETQYF.

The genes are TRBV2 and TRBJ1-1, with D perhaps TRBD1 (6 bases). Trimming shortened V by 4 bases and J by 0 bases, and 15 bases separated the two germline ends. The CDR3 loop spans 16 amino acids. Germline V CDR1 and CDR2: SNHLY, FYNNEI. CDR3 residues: CASSVMGGQLNTEAFF. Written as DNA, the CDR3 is TGTGCCAGCAGTGTCATGGGGGGGCAGTTGAACACTGAAGCTTTCTTT. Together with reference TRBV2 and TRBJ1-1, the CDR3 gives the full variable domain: EPEVTQTPSHQVTQMGQEVILRCVPISNHLYFYWYRQILGQKVEFLVSFYNNEISEKSEIFDDQFSVERPDGSNFTLKIRSTKLEDSAMYFCASSVMGGQLNTEAFFGQGTRLTVV.

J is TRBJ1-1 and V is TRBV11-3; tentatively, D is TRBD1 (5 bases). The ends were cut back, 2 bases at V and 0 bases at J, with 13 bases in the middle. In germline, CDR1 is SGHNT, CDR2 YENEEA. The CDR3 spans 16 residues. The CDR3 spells CASSLRQGNLNTEAFF. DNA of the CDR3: TGTGCCAGCAGCTTAAGGCAGGGCAATTTGAACACTGAAGCTTTCTTT. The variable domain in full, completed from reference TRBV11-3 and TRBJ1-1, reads EAGVVQSPRYKIIEKKQPVAFWCNPISGHNTLYWYLQNLGQGPELLIRYENEEAVDDSQLPKDRFSAERLKGVDSTLKIQPAELGDSAVYLCASSLRQGNLNTEAFFGQGTRLTVV.

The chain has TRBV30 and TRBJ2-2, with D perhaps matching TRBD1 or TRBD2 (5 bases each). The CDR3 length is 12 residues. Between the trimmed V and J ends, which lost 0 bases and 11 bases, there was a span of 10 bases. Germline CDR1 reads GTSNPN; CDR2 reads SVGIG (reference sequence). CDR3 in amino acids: CAWSVRGVELFF. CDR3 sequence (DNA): TGTGCCTGGAGTGTTAGAGGGGTAGAGCTGTTTTTT.

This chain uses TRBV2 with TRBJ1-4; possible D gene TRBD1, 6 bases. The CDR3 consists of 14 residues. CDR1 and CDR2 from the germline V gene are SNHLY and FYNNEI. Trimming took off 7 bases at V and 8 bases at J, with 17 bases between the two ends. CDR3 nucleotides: TGTGCCAGCACCCCAGGACAGCAGGAGGAAAAACTGTTTTTT. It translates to CASTPGQQEEKLFF.

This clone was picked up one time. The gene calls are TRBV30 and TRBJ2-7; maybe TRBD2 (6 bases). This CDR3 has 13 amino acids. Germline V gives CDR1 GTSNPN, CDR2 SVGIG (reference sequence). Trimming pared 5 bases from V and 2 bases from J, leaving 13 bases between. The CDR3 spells CAWSRGTPYEQYF. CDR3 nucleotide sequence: TGTGCCTGGTCCCGCGGGACCCCCTACGAGCAGTACTTC.

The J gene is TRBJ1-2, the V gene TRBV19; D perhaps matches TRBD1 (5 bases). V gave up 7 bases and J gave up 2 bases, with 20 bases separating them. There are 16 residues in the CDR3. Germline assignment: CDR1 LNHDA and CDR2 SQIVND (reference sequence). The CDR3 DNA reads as TGTGCCAGTACCCGACACGCCGGGACGGGGAACTATGGCTACACCTTC. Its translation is CASTRHAGTGNYGYTF.